This passage covers 10 T cell receptor beta chains from one sample sequenced in a study of CD8 T cells in ankylosing spondylitis. From the 5' RACE reads, TCRdb called clonotypes with MiXCR, one entry per CDR3 protein. The sample holds about 220,000 distinct CDR3 sequences; over 9.5% are singletons and the top ten take about 20%. The sample consisted of blood, either unsorted or a sorted T cell fraction (not recorded which). The source is a male donor with ankylosing spondylitis or in good health (not recorded which).

This rearrangement joins TRBV20-1 to TRBJ1-3; possibly TRBD1 for D (6 bases). The CDR3 runs 15 residues. V shed 2 bases and J shed 0 bases, with 11 bases lying between them. Germline CDR1 reads DFQATT; CDR2 reads SNEGSKA (reference sequence). CDR3: CSARPGTNSGNTIYF. The CDR3 region has the DNA TGCAGTGCTAGACCCGGGACAAACTCTGGAAACACCATATATTTT.

This clonotype was observed many times. The V and J genes are TRBV7-2 and TRBJ1-5; TRBD1 might be the D (5 bases). The CDR3 runs 15 residues. The germline gives CDR1 SGHTA, CDR2 FQGNSA. Trimming pared 4 bases from V and 1 base from J, leaving 11 bases between. CDR3 residues: CASSSDSGSNQPQHF. Here the CDR3 DNA reads TGTGCCAGCAGCTCCGACAGCGGCAGCAATCAGCCCCAGCATTTT.

This clonotype was observed many times. The DNA of the CDR3 is TGTGCCAGCAGTTATCTAGCGGGGGGGAGAGATACGCAGTATTTT. Its translation: CASSYLAGGRDTQYF. This chain connects TRBV28 to TRBJ2-3, with 12 bases that match TRBD2. The V and J ends lost 4 bases and 5 bases, in that order; junction bases with no gene match: 4. The CDR3 covers 15 residues. The V gene's germline CDR1 is MDHEN and CDR2 SYDVKM. Complete variable domain (other parts from reference TRBV28 and TRBJ2-3): DVKVTQSSRYLVKRTGEKVFLECVQDMDHENMFWYRQDPGLGLRLIYFSYDVKMKEKGDIPEGYSVSREKKERFSLILESASTNQTSMYLCASSYLAGGRDTQYFGPGTRLTVL.

This clonotype was seen many times. This rearrangement joins TRBV29-1 to TRBJ2-7; TRBD1 is a possible D gene (5 bases). The CDR3 loop spans 12 amino acids. V gave up 1 base and J gave up 6 bases, with 10 bases separating them. CDR1 and CDR2 (germline): SQVTM, ANQGSEA. The CDR3 DNA sequence: TGCAGCGTTGAAGGGGGCTCGAGCGAGCAGTACTTC. It translates to CSVEGGSSEQYF.

J is TRBJ1-4 and V is TRBV12-3 or TRBV12-4; 10 nucleotides align to TRBD1. The CDR3 length is 15 residues. V lost 10 bases, J lost 5 bases, and 10 bases stayed unmatched. CDR3 loop: CATDRGLGMNEKLFF. The DNA for the CDR3 is TGTGCCACTGACAGGGGGCTTGGGATGAATGAAAAACTGTTTTTT.

The DNA for the CDR3 is TGTGCCAGCAGCTTAGCGGCTAGCGGGGGGCAATACAATGAGCAGTTCTTC. It translates to CASSLAASGGQYNEQFF. The chain employs TRBV7-2 and TRBJ2-1; the match to TRBD2 covers 11 bases. The CDR3 sequence is 17 residues long. Trimming took 0 bases from V and 4 from J; bases not matched to a gene: 5. The germline V gene has CDR1 SGHTA and CDR2 FQGNSA.

V gene TRBV5-1 combines with J gene TRBJ2-4; TRBD1 agrees at 9 bases. Per the germline V gene, CDR1 is SGHRS and CDR2 is YFSETQ. The CDR3 length is 15 residues. After removal of 4 bases from V and 7 bases from J, the junction contained 9 bases not matched to a gene. CDR3 in amino acids: CASSPDGQGMNIQYF. CDR3 DNA: TGCGCCAGCAGCCCTGACGGACAGGGGATGAACATTCAGTACTTC.

V usage is TRBV7-3 and J usage is TRBJ2-1; 9 positions agree with TRBD1. The V gene's germline CDR1 is SGHTA and CDR2 FQGTGA. CDR3 length: 17 residues. V gave up 0 bases and J gave up 9 bases; unmatched junction bases: 12. For the CDR3, the DNA is TGTGCCAGCAGCTTAACTTTTAGGGACAGGGATAGGGGTGAGCAGTTCTTC. It is translated as CASSLTFRDRDRGEQFF.

This clonotype was seen many times. The genes are TRBV29-1 and TRBJ1-2, with D unresolved. The CDR3 consists of 12 residues. V lost 4 bases and J 8 bases, leaving 14 bases between the germline ends. Germline loops: CDR1 SQVTM, CDR2 ANQGSEA. CDR3: CSVVSVPGGYTF. The CDR3 region has the DNA TGCAGCGTTGTTTCGGTTCCCGGGGGCTACACCTTC.

This clonotype was observed many times. The chain couples TRBV12-3 or TRBV12-4 to TRBJ1-2; D is undetermined. Trimming pared 8 bases from V and 11 bases from J, leaving 6 bases between. This CDR3 spans 8 amino acids. CDR3 coding DNA: TGTGCCAGCCTGCCTTACACCTTC. Amino acid sequence: CASLPYTF.